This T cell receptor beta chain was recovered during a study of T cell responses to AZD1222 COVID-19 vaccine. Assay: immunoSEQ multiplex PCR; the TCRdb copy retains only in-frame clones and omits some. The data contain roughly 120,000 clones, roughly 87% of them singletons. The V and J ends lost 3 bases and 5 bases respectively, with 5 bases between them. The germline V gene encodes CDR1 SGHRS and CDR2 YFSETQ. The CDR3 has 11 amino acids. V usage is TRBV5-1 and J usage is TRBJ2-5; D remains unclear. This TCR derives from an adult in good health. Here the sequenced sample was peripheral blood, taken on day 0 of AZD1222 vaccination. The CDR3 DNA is TGCGCCAGCAGCTGGCATGAGACCCAGTACTTC. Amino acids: CASSWHETQYF.